This record looks at one T cell receptor beta chain sequence and its context. The Seattle patients, enrolled during active infection, were followed longitudinally. The data derive from a study of blood T cell repertoires in COVID-19. Study in general: There were acute and convalescent COVID-19 samples, and they came from the United States, Italy and Spain. In each case, the material was cDNA or gDNA derived from T cells, B-cell-depleted T cells, or PBMCs.

The V gene's germline CDR1 is SNHLY and CDR2 FYNNEI. J lost 3 bases, V lost 10 bases, and 11 bases had no gene match. CDR3 length: 16 residues. The authors' processing: Scientists estimated how many nucleated cells there were by amplifying reference gene primers. Assay: immunoSEQ multiplex PCR; the TCRdb copy retains only in-frame clones and omits some. The DNA gave D and trimming, while V, J and clone size come from that table. The sample holds about 250,000 clones, more than 75% seen once. The source material was peripheral blood. The clonotype was recovered from a woman of 80 years or more with COVID-19, enrolled during active disease. The J gene is TRBJ2-2, the V gene TRBV2, with 10 nucleotides matching TRBD2. CDR3 in amino acids: CATTKSGGAYTGELFF. In DNA form, the CDR3 reads TGTGCCACTACAAAGAGCGGGGGGGCTTACACCGGGGAGCTGTTTTTT.